Listed below are T cell receptor beta chains from one sample, sequenced in a study of blood T cell repertoires in COVID-19. Using immunoSEQ multiplex PCR, the repertoire was profiled, and TCRdb retains in-frame clones only, with some absent. The sample consists of around 92,000 clones, more than 80% of them appearing once. Source material: peripheral blood. These TCRs come from a woman older than 75 with acute or convalescent COVID-19. The CDR3 runs from the conserved cysteine through the conserved F or W. Fields, in order: D gene, V gene, J gene, clone size, CDR3 DNA, CDR3 protein. D genes are given only for firm matches. Part of the rows lack a size; the others show once, few, many or a class for expanded clones.

D gene: TRBD1
V gene: TRBV20-1
J gene: TRBJ2-3
clone size: -
CDR3 DNA: TGCAGTGCTAGTGTGCCGGGACAGGGGGGCACAGATACGCAGTATTTT
CDR3 protein: CSASVPGQGGTDTQYF

D gene: -
V gene: TRBV10-3
J gene: TRBJ1-3
clone size: once
CDR3 DNA: TGTGCCATCAGTGAGCAGACAGGTCCTGGAAACACCATATATTTT
CDR3 protein: CAISEQTGPGNTIYF

D gene: -
V gene: TRBV2
J gene: TRBJ2-3
clone size: -
CDR3 DNA: TGTGCCAGCATGCGCAGGGCCCCCTCAGATACGCAGTATTTT
CDR3 protein: CASMRRAPSDTQYF

D gene: -
V gene: TRBV7-9
J gene: TRBJ2-7
clone size: few
CDR3 DNA: TGTGCCAGCAGCTTCAGCTACGAGCAGTACTTC
CDR3 protein: CASSFSYEQYF

D gene: -
V gene: TRBV19
J gene: TRBJ1-5
clone size: few
CDR3 DNA: TGTGCCAGTAGGCCCTTGTGGGGAGGAAATCAGCCCCAGCATTTT
CDR3 protein: CASRPLWGGNQPQHF

D gene: -
V gene: TRBV9
J gene: TRBJ2-5
clone size: -
CDR3 DNA: TGTGCCAGCAGCGGACAGGTAACTGGGGAGACCCAGTACTTC
CDR3 protein: CASSGQVTGETQYF

D gene: TRBD2
V gene: TRBV27
J gene: TRBJ2-1
clone size: -
CDR3 DNA: TGTGCCAGCAGTCCCGTGGGGACTAGCGGGAGGATCAATGAGCAGTTCTTC
CDR3 protein: CASSPVGTSGRINEQFF

D gene: -
V gene: TRBV11-2
J gene: TRBJ2-1
clone size: -
CDR3 DNA: TGTGCCAGCAGCGCCGTTGGAACTAGTAATGAGCAGTTCTTC
CDR3 protein: CASSAVGTSNEQFF

D gene: -
V gene: TRBV10-3
J gene: TRBJ1-2
clone size: -
CDR3 DNA: TGTGCCATTGCGGGCGGAGTTTCGCCGTCGGGCTACACCTTC
CDR3 protein: CAIAGGVSPSGYTF

D gene: -
V gene: TRBV19
J gene: TRBJ1-5
clone size: -
CDR3 DNA: TGTGCCAGTAGTCGCGGAGGCGGAGGGCAGCCCCAGCATTTT
CDR3 protein: CASSRGGGGQPQHF

D gene: TRBD2
V gene: TRBV11-2
J gene: TRBJ2-7
clone size: -
CDR3 DNA: TGTGCCAGCAGCCCCCGGCGGGAGGGAGGCGAGCAGTACTTC
CDR3 protein: CASSPRREGGEQYF

D gene: TRBD1
V gene: TRBV5-6
J gene: TRBJ1-2
clone size: -
CDR3 DNA: TGTGCCAGCAGCTGGGGACAGGGAGGTTTGTATGGCTACACCTTC
CDR3 protein: CASSWGQGGLYGYTF

D gene: TRBD1
V gene: TRBV12-3/TRBV12-4
J gene: TRBJ2-7
clone size: -
CDR3 DNA: TGTGCCAGCAGGAACCGGGACAGAGGATTGTACTTC
CDR3 protein: CASRNRDRGLYF

D gene: -
V gene: TRBV6-2/TRBV6-3
J gene: TRBJ1-5
clone size: -
CDR3 DNA: TGTGCCAGCAGTCCCCCCCTACAGGGCGGCCAGCCCCAGCATTTT
CDR3 protein: CASSPPLQGGQPQHF

D gene: -
V gene: TRBV7-9
J gene: TRBJ2-7
clone size: -
CDR3 DNA: TGTGCCAGCAGGGGGGGATTCGAGCGAGGGTACTACGAGCAGTACTTC
CDR3 protein: CASRGGFERGYYEQYF

D gene: TRBD2
V gene: TRBV6-5
J gene: TRBJ2-1
clone size: -
CDR3 DNA: TGTGCCAGGCCGGGACTAGCGGTAAATGAGCAGTTCTTC
CDR3 protein: CARPGLAVNEQFF

D gene: -
V gene: TRBV18
J gene: TRBJ2-3
clone size: -
CDR3 DNA: TGTGCCAGCTCGCCACCCGGGACACCAGATACGCAGTATTTT
CDR3 protein: CASSPPGTPDTQYF

D gene: TRBD2
V gene: TRBV30
J gene: TRBJ2-2
clone size: -
CDR3 DNA: TGTGCCTGGAGTGTACGGGGCAGGGGACGGACTAGCGGGAAGACCGGGGAGCTGTTTTTT
CDR3 protein: CAWSVRGRGRTSGKTGELFF

D gene: TRBD2
V gene: TRBV5-4
J gene: TRBJ2-7
clone size: -
CDR3 DNA: TGTGCCAGCAGCCTTGGACTAGCGGGAGTCTACGAGCAGTACTTC
CDR3 protein: CASSLGLAGVYEQYF

D gene: -
V gene: TRBV28
J gene: TRBJ2-5
clone size: -
CDR3 DNA: TGTGCCAGCACTGGGGCGGTCGAGACCCAGTACTTC
CDR3 protein: CASTGAVETQYF

D gene: TRBD2
V gene: TRBV5-1
J gene: TRBJ2-1
clone size: -
CDR3 DNA: TGCGCCAGCAGCTTGACTAGCGGCCCCAATGAGCAGTTCTTC
CDR3 protein: CASSLTSGPNEQFF

D gene: -
V gene: TRBV7-9
J gene: TRBJ1-2
clone size: -
CDR3 DNA: TGTGCCAGCAGCCCATCAGGGGCTGATGGCTACACCTTC
CDR3 protein: CASSPSGADGYTF

D gene: TRBD2
V gene: TRBV6-2/TRBV6-3
J gene: TRBJ2-1
clone size: -
CDR3 DNA: TGTGCCAGCAGTCTACTAGCGGGGCACTACAATGAGCAGTTCTTC
CDR3 protein: CASSLLAGHYNEQFF

D gene: -
V gene: TRBV20-1
J gene: TRBJ2-1
clone size: -
CDR3 DNA: TGCAGTGCTAGGGCATACAATGAGCAGTTCTTC
CDR3 protein: CSARAYNEQFF

D gene: TRBD2
V gene: TRBV18
J gene: TRBJ2-5
clone size: once
CDR3 DNA: TGTGCCAGCTCACCGCGGGGACTAGCGGGGGGTTCGACCCAGTACTTC
CDR3 protein: CASSPRGLAGGSTQYF

D gene: TRBD1
V gene: TRBV11-1
J gene: TRBJ2-1
clone size: -
CDR3 DNA: TGTGCCAGCAGCTCCGGGACAGGGACCTACAATGAGCAGTTCTTC
CDR3 protein: CASSSGTGTYNEQFF

D gene: TRBD1
V gene: TRBV29-1
J gene: TRBJ2-7
clone size: many
CDR3 DNA: TGCAGCGTGAGGGGGCGAAGCTCCTACGAGCAGTACTTC
CDR3 protein: CSVRGRSSYEQYF

D gene: -
V gene: TRBV25-1
J gene: TRBJ2-2
clone size: -
CDR3 DNA: TGTGCCAGCAGGAACCGGGACGGGGAGCTGTTTTTT
CDR3 protein: CASRNRDGELFF

D gene: -
V gene: TRBV5-1
J gene: TRBJ2-2
clone size: -
CDR3 DNA: TGCGCCAGCAGCACGGGACTTACCTCGGACGGGGAGCTGTTTTTT
CDR3 protein: CASSTGLTSDGELFF

D gene: -
V gene: TRBV1
J gene: TRBJ2-7
clone size: -
CDR3 DNA: TGCACCAGCAGCCAAGGAGGGGGCGAGCAGTACTTC
CDR3 protein: CTSSQGGGEQYF

D gene: TRBD2
V gene: TRBV25-1
J gene: TRBJ2-7
clone size: few
CDR3 DNA: TGTGCCAGCAGTGAAAGCAAGCGGGGGGACTACGAGCAGTACTTC
CDR3 protein: CASSESKRGDYEQYF

D gene: TRBD1
V gene: TRBV12-3/TRBV12-4
J gene: TRBJ1-1
clone size: -
CDR3 DNA: TGTGCCAGCAGTGCAGCAGGGGGGAAAGCTTTCTTT
CDR3 protein: CASSAAGGKAFF

D gene: -
V gene: TRBV27
J gene: TRBJ1-1
clone size: -
CDR3 DNA: TGTGCCAGCAGTTTTGAGGGGAACACTGAAGCTTTCTTT
CDR3 protein: CASSFEGNTEAFF

D gene: -
V gene: TRBV7-2
J gene: TRBJ2-7
clone size: many
CDR3 DNA: TGTGCCAGCAGCAAACGCGGGGAGGTGAACTACGAGCAGTACTTC
CDR3 protein: CASSKRGEVNYEQYF

D gene: TRBD1
V gene: TRBV5-1
J gene: TRBJ1-2
clone size: -
CDR3 DNA: TGCGCCAGCAGGCTGATCACAGGGGATCAGGGCTACACCTTC
CDR3 protein: CASRLITGDQGYTF